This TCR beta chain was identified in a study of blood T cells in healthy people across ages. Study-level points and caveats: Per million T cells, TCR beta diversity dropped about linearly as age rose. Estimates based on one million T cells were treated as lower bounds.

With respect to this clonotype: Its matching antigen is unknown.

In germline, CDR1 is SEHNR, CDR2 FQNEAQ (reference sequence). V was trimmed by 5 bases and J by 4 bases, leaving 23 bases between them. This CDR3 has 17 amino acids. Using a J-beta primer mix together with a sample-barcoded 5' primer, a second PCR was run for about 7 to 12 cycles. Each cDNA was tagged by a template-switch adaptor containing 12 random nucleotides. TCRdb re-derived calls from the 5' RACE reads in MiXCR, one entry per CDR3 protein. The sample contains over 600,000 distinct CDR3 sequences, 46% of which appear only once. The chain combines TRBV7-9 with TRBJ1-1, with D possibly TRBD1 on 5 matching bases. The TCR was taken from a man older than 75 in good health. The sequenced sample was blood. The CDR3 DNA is TGTGCCAGCAGCCCAGTAGGTTACATCAGCAGGGTCACTGAAGCTTTCTTT. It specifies CASSPVGYISRVTEAFF.